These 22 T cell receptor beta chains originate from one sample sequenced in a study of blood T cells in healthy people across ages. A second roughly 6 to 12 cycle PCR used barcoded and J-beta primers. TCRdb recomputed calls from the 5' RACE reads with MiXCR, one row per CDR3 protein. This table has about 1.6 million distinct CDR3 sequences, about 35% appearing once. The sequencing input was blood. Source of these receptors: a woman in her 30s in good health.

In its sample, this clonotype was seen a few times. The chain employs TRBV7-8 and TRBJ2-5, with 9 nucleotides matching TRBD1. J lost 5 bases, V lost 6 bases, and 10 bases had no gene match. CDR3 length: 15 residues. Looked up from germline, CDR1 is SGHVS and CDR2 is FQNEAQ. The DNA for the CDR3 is TGTGCCAGCAGAAGTAAGGGACAGGGTGGGGAGACCCAGTACTTC. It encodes CASRSKGQGGETQYF.

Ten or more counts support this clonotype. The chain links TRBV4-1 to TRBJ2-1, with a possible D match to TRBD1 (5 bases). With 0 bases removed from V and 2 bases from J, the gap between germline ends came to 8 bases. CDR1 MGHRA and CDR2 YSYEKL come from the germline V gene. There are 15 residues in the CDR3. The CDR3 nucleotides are TGCGCCAGCAGCCAAGATCCAGGGCCCTACAATGAGCAGTTCTTC. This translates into CASSQDPGPYNEQFF.

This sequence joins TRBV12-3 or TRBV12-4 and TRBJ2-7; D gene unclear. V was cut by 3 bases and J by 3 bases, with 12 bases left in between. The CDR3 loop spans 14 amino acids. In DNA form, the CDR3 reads TGTGCCAGCAGTTTGGACGGACCAGACTACGAGCAGTACTTC. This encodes CASSLDGPDYEQYF.

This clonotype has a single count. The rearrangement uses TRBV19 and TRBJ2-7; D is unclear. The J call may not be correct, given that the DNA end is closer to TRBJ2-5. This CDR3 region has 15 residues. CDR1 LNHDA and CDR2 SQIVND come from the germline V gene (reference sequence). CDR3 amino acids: CASSIARGSAETQYF. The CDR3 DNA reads TGTGCCAGTAGTATAGCCCGAGGTTCTGCCGAGACCCAGTACTTC.

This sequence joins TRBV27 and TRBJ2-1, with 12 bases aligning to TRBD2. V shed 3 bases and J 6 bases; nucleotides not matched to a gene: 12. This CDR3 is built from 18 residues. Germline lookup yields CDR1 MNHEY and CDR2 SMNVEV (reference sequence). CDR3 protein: CASSFSSRLAGAVNEQFF. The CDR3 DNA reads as TGTGCCAGCAGTTTTAGTTCGCGACTAGCGGGAGCAGTCAATGAGCAGTTCTTC.

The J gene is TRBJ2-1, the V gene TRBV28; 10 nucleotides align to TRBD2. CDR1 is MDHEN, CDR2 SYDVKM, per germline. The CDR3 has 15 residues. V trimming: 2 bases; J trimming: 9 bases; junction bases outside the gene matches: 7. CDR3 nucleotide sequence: TGTGCCAGCAGTTTAACTAGCGGGACCCTGACTGAGCAGTTCTTC. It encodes CASSLTSGTLTEQFF.

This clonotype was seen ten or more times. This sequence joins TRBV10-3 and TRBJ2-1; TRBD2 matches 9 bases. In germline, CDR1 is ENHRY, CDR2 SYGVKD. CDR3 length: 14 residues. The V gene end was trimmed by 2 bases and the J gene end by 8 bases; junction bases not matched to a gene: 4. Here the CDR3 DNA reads TGTGCCATCAGTGAGGGGACTAGCCCGGATGAGCAGTTCTTC. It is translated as CAISEGTSPDEQFF.

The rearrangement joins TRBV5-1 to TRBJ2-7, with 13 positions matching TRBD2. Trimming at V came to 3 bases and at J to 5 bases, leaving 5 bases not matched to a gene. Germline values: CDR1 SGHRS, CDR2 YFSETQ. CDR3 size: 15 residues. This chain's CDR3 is CASSWGLAGLHEQYF. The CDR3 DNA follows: TGCGCCAGCAGCTGGGGACTAGCGGGACTGCACGAGCAGTACTTC.

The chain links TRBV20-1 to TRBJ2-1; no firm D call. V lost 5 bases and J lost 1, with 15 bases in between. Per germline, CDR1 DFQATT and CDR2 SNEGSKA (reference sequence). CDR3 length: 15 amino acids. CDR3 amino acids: CSAQRPVPSYNEQFF. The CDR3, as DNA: TGCAGTGCTCAACGCCCGGTTCCATCCTACAATGAGCAGTTCTTC.

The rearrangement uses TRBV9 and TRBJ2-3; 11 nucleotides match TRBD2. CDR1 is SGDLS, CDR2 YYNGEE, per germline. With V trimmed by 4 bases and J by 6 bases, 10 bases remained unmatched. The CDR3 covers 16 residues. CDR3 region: CASSKTTSGDLDTQYF. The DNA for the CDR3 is TGTGCCAGCAGCAAAACGACTAGCGGGGATTTGGATACGCAGTATTTT.

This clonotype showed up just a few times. CDR3 sequence: CSASPRINGYTF. CDR3 bases: TGCAGTGCTAGCCCCAGGATCAATGGCTACACCTTC. This chain links TRBV20-1 with TRBJ1-2, with no clear D. The CDR3 extends over 12 amino acids. The ends were cut back, 3 bases at V and 6 bases at J, with 11 bases in the middle. Per the germline V gene, CDR1 is DFQATT and CDR2 is SNEGSKA (reference sequence).

The CDR3 DNA is TGTGCCAGCAGCCATGATGGGAGGGGTACGGATACGCAGTATTTT. Translating gives CASSHDGRGTDTQYF. The chain joins TRBV9 to TRBJ2-3, with 7 positions matching TRBD2. V was pared by 4 bases and J by 6 bases, with 11 bases of the junction left unmatched. The CDR3 has 15 residues. Germline loops: CDR1 SGDLS, CDR2 YYNGEE.

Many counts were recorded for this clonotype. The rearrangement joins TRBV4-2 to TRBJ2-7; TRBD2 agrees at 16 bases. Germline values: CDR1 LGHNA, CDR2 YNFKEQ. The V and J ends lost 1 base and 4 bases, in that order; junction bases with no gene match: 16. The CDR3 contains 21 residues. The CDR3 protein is CASSQGRGTSGGALILYEQYF. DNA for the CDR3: TGTGCCAGCAGCCAAGGGCGAGGGACTAGCGGGGGGGCCCTGATACTTTACGAGCAGTACTTC.

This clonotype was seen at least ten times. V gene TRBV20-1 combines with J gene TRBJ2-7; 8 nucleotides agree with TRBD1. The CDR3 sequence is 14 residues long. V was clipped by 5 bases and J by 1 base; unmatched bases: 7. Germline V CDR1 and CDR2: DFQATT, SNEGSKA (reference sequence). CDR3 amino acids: CSAVRQGISYEQYF. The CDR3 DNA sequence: TGCAGTGCTGTCCGACAGGGGATTTCCTACGAGCAGTACTTC.

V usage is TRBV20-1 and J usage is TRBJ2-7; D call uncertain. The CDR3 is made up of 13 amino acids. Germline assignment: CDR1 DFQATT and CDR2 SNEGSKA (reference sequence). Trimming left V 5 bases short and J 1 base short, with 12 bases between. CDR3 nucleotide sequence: TGCAGTGCTTTCCCCCGGCCTTCCTACGAGCAGTACTTC. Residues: CSAFPRPSYEQYF.

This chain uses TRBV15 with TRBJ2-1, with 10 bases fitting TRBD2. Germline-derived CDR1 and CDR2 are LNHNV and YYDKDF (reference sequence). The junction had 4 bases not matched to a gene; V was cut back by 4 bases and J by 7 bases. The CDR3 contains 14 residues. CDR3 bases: TGTGCCACCAGCAATAGCGGGGGGAGAAATGAGCAGTTCTTC. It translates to CATSNSGGRNEQFF.

The CDR3 loop reads CASSDWGAFF. The CDR3 region has the DNA TGTGCCAGCAGCGATTGGGGCGCTTTCTTT. The rearrangement links TRBV6-1 to TRBJ1-1; possibly TRBD1 for D (5 bases). The V end lost 6 bases, the J end lost 11 bases, and 10 bases lay between the germline ends. This CDR3 has 10 residues. The germline gives CDR1 MNHNS, CDR2 SASEGT.

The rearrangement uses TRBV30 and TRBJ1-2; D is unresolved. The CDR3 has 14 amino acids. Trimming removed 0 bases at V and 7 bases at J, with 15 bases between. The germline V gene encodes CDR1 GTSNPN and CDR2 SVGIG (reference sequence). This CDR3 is CAWSVGPVPAGYTF. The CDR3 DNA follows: TGTGCCTGGAGTGTAGGGCCGGTCCCAGCTGGCTACACCTTC.

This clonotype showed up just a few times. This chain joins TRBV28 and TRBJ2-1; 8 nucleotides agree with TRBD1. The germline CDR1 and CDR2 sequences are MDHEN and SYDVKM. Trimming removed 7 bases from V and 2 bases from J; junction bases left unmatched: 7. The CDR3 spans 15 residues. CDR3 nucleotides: TGTGCCAGCACAGTTCCAGGGGGCCCCTACAATGAGCAGTTCTTC. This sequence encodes CASTVPGGPYNEQFF.

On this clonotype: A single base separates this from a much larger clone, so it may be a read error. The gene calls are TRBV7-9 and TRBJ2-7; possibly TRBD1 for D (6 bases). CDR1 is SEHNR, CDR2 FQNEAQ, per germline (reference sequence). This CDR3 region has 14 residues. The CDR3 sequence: CTSSDRWGSYEQYF. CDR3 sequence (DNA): TGTACCAGCAGCGACAGGTGGGGCTCCTACGAGCAGTACTTC.

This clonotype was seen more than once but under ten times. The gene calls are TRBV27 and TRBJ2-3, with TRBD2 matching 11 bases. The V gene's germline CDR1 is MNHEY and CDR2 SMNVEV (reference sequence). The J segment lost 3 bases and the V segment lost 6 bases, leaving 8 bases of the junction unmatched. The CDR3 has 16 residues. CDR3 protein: CASSQRLAGLTDTQYF. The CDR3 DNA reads TGTGCCAGCAGCCAGCGACTAGCGGGATTGACAGATACGCAGTATTTT.

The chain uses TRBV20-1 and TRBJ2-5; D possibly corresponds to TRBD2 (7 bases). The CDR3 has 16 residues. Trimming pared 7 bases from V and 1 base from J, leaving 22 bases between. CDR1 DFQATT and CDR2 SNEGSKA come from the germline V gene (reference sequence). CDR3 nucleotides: TGCAGTGTCGGTACCGAAGGGGGGGGATTCCAAGAGACCCAGTACTTC. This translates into CSVGTEGGGFQETQYF.